This T cell receptor (beta chain) is drawn from a study of human T cells and chemical hapten exposure. The germline gives CDR1 SQVTM, CDR2 ANQGSEA. CDR3 length equals 14 residues. V was pared by 3 bases and J by 1 base, with 12 bases between. Regarding the study as a whole: A positive correlation with patch test score was shown by PT1 expanded TCR counts.

This clonotype was counted between two and nine times. Its antigen is unknown. TCRdb fed the RACE reads into MiXCR, producing one record per CDR3 protein. The repertoire holds 180,000 or so distinct CDR3 sequences, approximately 20% seen once, with about 7% in the top ten. As for time point: patch test 1, 2 weeks after DPC sensitization. The treatment denotes: therapeutic diphenylcyclopropenone sensitization with weekly scalp DPC. Blood collection took place prior to placing each patch test. Whole blood, unfractionated, served as the material for total RNA extraction. The genes are TRBV29-1 and TRBJ1-1; the D is unclear. This TCR was sampled from a woman aged 45-60 years with alopecia areata. Some clones in this sample may be carry-over from other donors' samples. This specimen was whole blood, taken in connection with sensitization to the hapten diphenylcyclopropenone (DPC). CDR3 in DNA: TGCAGCGTTGATGTCGGACTGTCGAACACTGAAGCTTTCTTT. This gives the protein CSVDVGLSNTEAFF.